This passage covers 27 T cell receptor beta chains from one sample sequenced in a study of blood T cell repertoires in COVID-19. Profiling relied on immunoSEQ multiplex PCR, and the TCRdb table lists in-frame clones only, not all of them. The sample yields about 99,000 clones, more than 85% seen once. Sequencing input: peripheral blood. The origin of the receptors is a human donor in a cohort sampled during active COVID-19.

This clone was counted a single time. The V and J genes are TRBV5-4 and TRBJ2-5, with D unresolved. Germline loops: CDR1 SGHNT, CDR2 YYREEE (reference sequence). This CDR3 is 13 amino acids long. Trimming left V 2 bases short and J 2 bases short, with 7 bases between. The CDR3 reads CASSLEVQETQYF. CDR3 DNA: TGTGCCAGCAGCTTAGAGGTACAAGAGACCCAGTACTTC.

The gene calls are TRBV19 and TRBJ2-4; TRBD1 aligns across 7 bases. The CDR3 is 13 residues long. V was pared by 5 bases and J by 7 bases, with 5 bases of the junction left unmatched. Per the germline V gene, CDR1 is LNHDA and CDR2 is SQIVND (reference sequence). In DNA form, the CDR3 reads TGTGCCAGTAGTGCCGGGACAGTCAACATTCAGTACTTC. Translating gives CASSAGTVNIQYF. Drawing the rest from reference TRBV19 and TRBJ2-4, the complete variable domain is DGGITQSPKYLFRKEGQNVTLSCEQNLNHDAMYWYRQDPGQGLRLIYYSQIVNDFQKGDIAEGYSVSREKKESFPLTVTSAQKNPTAFYLCASSAGTVNIQYFGAGTRLSVL.

The chain recombines TRBV27 with TRBJ2-1, with TRBD2 matching over 13 bases. CDR1 and CDR2 from the germline V gene are MNHEY and SMNVEV (reference sequence). The junction had 7 bases not matched to a gene; V was cut back by 5 bases and J by 6 bases. CDR3 length: 16 residues. CDR3 region: CASSLRRTSGSNEQFF. CDR3 nucleotides: TGTGCCAGCAGTCTTAGGCGGACTAGCGGGAGCAATGAGCAGTTCTTC.

This chain joins TRBV3-1 (or the pseudogene TRBV3-2) and TRBJ1-2; D is perhaps TRBD1 (6 bases). Germline lookup yields CDR1 LGHDT and CDR2 YNNKEL (reference sequence). This CDR3 is 14 amino acids long. Trimming cost V 5 bases and J 3 bases, with 13 bases left between them. The CDR3 sequence is CASSSWTEDYGYTF. The CDR3 DNA follows: TGTGCCAGCAGCTCTTGGACAGAGGACTATGGCTACACCTTC.

The chain recombines TRBV24-1 with TRBJ2-2; 9 bases map to TRBD1. V shed 6 bases and J 4 bases; nucleotides not matched to a gene: 5. Germline CDR1 is KGHDR and CDR2 is SFDVKD. The CDR3 is made up of 15 amino acids. DNA of the CDR3: TGTGCCACCAGTCTGACAGGGGGGTTCACCGGGGAGCTGTTTTTT. Translated, it gives CATSLTGGFTGELFF.

The rearrangement joins TRBV9 to TRBJ2-3; the match to TRBD2 covers 8 bases. CDR3 length equals 15 residues. CDR1 and CDR2 from the germline V gene are SGDLS and YYNGEE. V was clipped by 4 bases and J by 14 bases; unmatched bases: 18. Here the CDR3 DNA reads TGTGCCAGCAGCCGAGGGGGAGCGGGAGCCCCTATGTGGTATTTT. It encodes CASSRGGAGAPMWYF.

This clone was seen only a few times. The chain uses TRBV6-2 or TRBV6-3 and TRBJ2-7; 8 bases line up with TRBD1. This CDR3 region has 15 residues. The V gene end was trimmed by 4 bases and the J gene end by 2 bases; junction bases not matched to a gene: 7. Per germline, CDR1 MNHEY and CDR2 SVGEGT. This CDR3 reads CASSFGGQDPYEQYF. CDR3 nucleotide sequence: TGTGCCAGCAGTTTCGGGGGACAGGACCCCTACGAGCAGTACTTC.

This CDR3 reads CASSEGATEVNEKLFF. The CDR3 bases are TGTGCCAGCAGTGAGGGGGCTACGGAGGTGAATGAAAAACTGTTTTTT. The V and J genes are TRBV28 and TRBJ1-4; the match to TRBD1 covers 7 bases. In germline, CDR1 is MDHEN, CDR2 SYDVKM. The CDR3 extends over 16 amino acids. Trimming at V came to 5 bases and at J to 5 bases, leaving 11 bases not matched to a gene.

The chain couples TRBV19 to TRBJ1-6; D uncertain. Deletions cut 3 bases from V and 3 bases from J, with 6 bases between. Germline values: CDR1 LNHDA, CDR2 SQIVND (reference sequence). This CDR3 contains 14 residues. Here the CDR3 reads CASSIFRYNSPLHF. In DNA form, the CDR3 reads TGTGCCAGTAGTATTTTTCGCTATAATTCACCCCTCCACTTT. Based on the CDR3 plus reference TRBV19 and TRBJ1-6, the full variable domain is DGGITQSPKYLFRKEGQNVTLSCEQNLNHDAMYWYRQDPGQGLRLIYYSQIVNDFQKGDIAEGYSVSREKKESFPLTVTSAQKNPTAFYLCASSIFRYNSPLHFGNGTRLTVT.

This clone was seen ten or more times. This rearrangement joins TRBV7-6 to TRBJ2-7, with 9 bases matching TRBD2. The CDR3 loop spans 16 amino acids. Germline V gene data show CDR1 as SGHVS and CDR2 as FNYEAQ. With V trimmed by 5 bases and J by 0 bases, 8 bases remained unmatched. The CDR3 loop is CASSLGTSQSSYEQYF. The CDR3 region has the DNA TGTGCCAGCAGCCTGGGGACTAGCCAAAGCTCCTACGAGCAGTACTTC. Full variable domain (rest looked up from reference TRBV7-6 and TRBJ2-7): GAGVSQSPRYKVTKRGQDVALRCDPISGHVSLYWYRQALGQGPEFLTYFNYEAQQDKSGLPNDRFSAERPEGSISTLTIQRTEQRDSAMYRCASSLGTSQSSYEQYFGPGTRLTVT.

The gene calls are TRBV4-1 and TRBJ2-7; the match to TRBD1 covers 7 bases. J was trimmed by 1 base and V by 1 base; bases with no gene match: 1. CDR1 and CDR2 (germline): MGHRA, YSYEKL. The CDR3 is 14 amino acids. CDR3 sequence reads: CASSQVTGSYEQYF. The CDR3 DNA reads TGCGCCAGCAGCCAAGTGACAGGGTCCTACGAGCAGTACTTC.

The chain links TRBV5-5 to TRBJ2-2; 8 nucleotides align to TRBD2. The CDR3 contains 16 residues. Trimming took 1 base from V and 4 from J; bases not matched to a gene: 6. CDR1 is SGHKS and CDR2 is YYEKEE in the germline V gene (reference sequence). Here the CDR3 DNA reads TGTGCCAGCAGCTTGTCTCTAGCGGGTCGCACCGGGGAGCTGTTTTTT. This sequence encodes CASSLSLAGRTGELFF.

The chain uses TRBV7-9 and TRBJ1-1; D is unclear. This CDR3 spans 9 amino acids. CDR1 and CDR2 (germline): SEHNR, FQNEAQ (reference sequence). With 4 bases removed from V and 8 bases from J, the gap between germline ends came to 2 bases. CDR3 nucleotides: TGTGCCAGCAGCTCGGAAGCTTTCTTT. It codes for CASSSEAFF.

This rearrangement joins TRBV7-3 to TRBJ1-1; a weak D match, TRBD1 (6 bases). Germline CDR1 SGHTA, CDR2 FQGTGA. The ends were cut back, 5 bases at V and 4 bases at J, with 11 bases in the middle. This CDR3 comprises 13 residues. The CDR3: CASSQGISTEAFF. CDR3 bases: TGTGCCAGCAGCCAGGGGATTAGCACTGAAGCTTTCTTT.

V gene TRBV2 combines with J gene TRBJ2-5; 7 bases match TRBD2. This CDR3 is 15 amino acids long. Germline V gene lookup returns CDR1 SNHLY and CDR2 FYNNEI. With V trimmed by 7 bases and J by 1 base, 9 bases remained unmatched. CDR3 in amino acids: CASKSGGASQETQYF. Written as DNA, the CDR3 is TGTGCCAGCAAGTCGGGGGGAGCGAGCCAAGAGACCCAGTACTTC.

This chain links TRBV15 with TRBJ1-5; no clear D. In germline, CDR1 is LNHNV, CDR2 YYDKDF (reference sequence). V lost 3 bases, J lost 4 bases, and 10 bases lay in between. This CDR3 has 14 amino acids. The CDR3 DNA is TGTGCCACCAGCAGTGGAGATTTGAATCAGCCCCAGCATTTT. Translating gives CATSSGDLNQPQHF.

CDR3 sequence: CASSLEGPSGVSYEQYF. CDR3 DNA sequence: TGCGCCAGCAGCTTGGAAGGTCCTAGCGGGGTCTCCTACGAGCAGTACTTC. V gene TRBV5-1 combines with J gene TRBJ2-7; the match to TRBD2 covers 9 bases. The germline CDR1 and CDR2 sequences are SGHRS and YFSETQ. V gave up 0 bases and J gave up 0 bases; unmatched junction bases: 7. CDR3 length: 17 amino acids.

The chain combines TRBV2 with TRBJ1-5; 8 bases map to TRBD1. Germline V gene lookup returns CDR1 SNHLY and CDR2 FYNNEI. The CDR3 is made up of 13 amino acids. Unmatched junction bases numbered 5, after V lost 6 bases and J lost 7 bases. CDR3 nucleotide sequence: TGTGCCAGCAGCCTGGACAGGGCCCAGCCCCAGCATTTT. It specifies CASSLDRAQPQHF.

The CDR3 region is CASSAVAGSTDTQYF. The CDR3 nucleotides read TGTGCCAGCAGCGCTGTAGCGGGGAGCACAGATACGCAGTATTTT. This chain connects TRBV9 to TRBJ2-3, with TRBD2 matching 8 bases. The CDR3 totals 15 residues. Germline V gene sequence: CDR1 SGDLS, CDR2 YYNGEE. The J segment lost 0 bases and the V segment lost 3 bases, leaving 3 bases of the junction unmatched. Drawing the rest from reference TRBV9 and TRBJ2-3, the complete variable domain is DSGVTQTPKHLITATGQRVTLRCSPRSGDLSVYWYQQSLDQGLQFLIQYYNGEERAKGNILERFSAQQFPDLHSELNLSSLELGDSALYFCASSAVAGSTDTQYFGPGTRLTVL.

The rearrangement uses TRBV28 and TRBJ1-5; TRBD1 aligns across 9 bases. Germline V CDR1 and CDR2: MDHEN, SYDVKM. CDR3 length: 17 residues. Trimming took 6 bases from V and 5 from J; bases not matched to a gene: 14. The CDR3 nucleotides are TGTGCCAGCAGCCGAAGCTACAGGGGGCGATTAGATCAGCCCCAGCATTTT. This gives the protein CASSRSYRGRLDQPQHF.

This chain connects TRBV18 to TRBJ2-5, with 14 bases identical to TRBD2. This CDR3 has 16 amino acids. The V gene's germline CDR1 is KGHSH and CDR2 LQKENI. V lost 1 base to trimming and J lost 9 bases; unmatched junction nucleotides: 7. CDR3 in amino acids: CASSPRTSGGPMSQYF. Here the CDR3 DNA reads TGTGCCAGCTCACCACGGACTAGCGGGGGGCCGATGTCCCAGTACTTC.

V gene TRBV4-2 combines with J gene TRBJ1-2; D possibly corresponds to TRBD1 (5 bases). The CDR3 totals 13 residues. The V end lost 0 bases, the J end lost 8 bases, and 10 bases lay between the germline ends. The germline gives CDR1 LGHNA, CDR2 YNFKEQ. The CDR3 loop is CASSQDREGGYTF. CDR3 coding DNA: TGTGCCAGCAGCCAAGACAGGGAGGGCGGCTACACCTTC.

The genes are TRBV4-2 and TRBJ2-1; TRBD1 matches at 7 bases. With 7 bases clipped from V and 2 bases from J, the junction kept 11 bases outside the gene matches. The V gene's germline CDR1 is LGHNA and CDR2 YNFKEQ. The CDR3 has 16 amino acids. The CDR3 nucleotides are TGTGCCAGCATGGGATATACAGGGGTGGCCTACAATGAGCAGTTCTTC. Its translation is CASMGYTGVAYNEQFF.

The V and J genes are TRBV5-5 and TRBJ2-5, with D tentatively TRBD2 (5 bases). The V gene's germline CDR1 is SGHKS and CDR2 YYEKEE (reference sequence). V was trimmed by 4 bases and J by 1 base, leaving 14 bases between them. The CDR3 consists of 15 residues. In nucleotides, the CDR3 is TGTGCCAGCAGCCTACCCCTAGCCATCCAAGAGACCCAGTACTTC. Protein product: CASSLPLAIQETQYF.

The chain is built from TRBV5-6 and TRBJ2-7; TRBD2 agrees at 8 bases. The CDR3 spans 14 residues. J lost 2 bases, V lost 4 bases, and 5 bases had no gene match. Germline CDR1 SGHDT, CDR2 YYEEEE. The CDR3 loop is CASSPGLGPYEQYF. CDR3 in DNA: TGTGCCAGCAGCCCGGGACTAGGGCCCTACGAGCAGTACTTC.

The V call is TRBV27, the J call TRBJ2-7, with TRBD1 matching 9 bases. V gave up 6 bases and J gave up 6 bases; unmatched junction bases: 12. Germline V gives CDR1 MNHEY, CDR2 SMNVEV (reference sequence). The CDR3 consists of 15 residues. CDR3 sequence (DNA): TGTGCCAGCAGCCTTACAGGGGGCGCGGGTGGCGAGCAGTACTTC. Translating it yields CASSLTGGAGGEQYF.

The rearrangement joins TRBV28 to TRBJ1-2; tentatively, D is TRBD1 (5 bases). The CDR3 covers 16 residues. V was clipped by 1 base and J by 0 bases, with 12 bases between them. Germline V CDR1 and CDR2: MDHEN, SYDVKM. CDR3 DNA: TGTGCCAGCAGTTTATCGGGGGGTTTCACTAACTATGGCTACACCTTC. Its protein product is CASSLSGGFTNYGYTF.